This TCR beta chain derives from a study of T cell clonality in common variable immunodeficiency. The study's findings and limits: Fewer deletions and N-nucleotide insertions were reportedly seen in common variable immunodeficiency TCR beta sequences. CVID subjects had higher TCRbeta clonality than healthy controls, most marked in about a third.

Germline CDR1 and CDR2: KGHSH and LQKENI. Trimming cost V 8 bases and J 5 bases; bases outside gene matches: 6. The CDR3 runs 13 residues. There are many counts of this clone. Its specificity is unknown. The read is 3 residues too short to cover the CDR3 end, so that end is filled in from the germline J gene. Heparinized whole blood, roughly 4.5 to 8 ml, came from each donor. Equal genomic DNA amounts from CVID and control samples were sequenced. Assay: immunoSEQ multiplex PCR; the TCRdb copy retains only in-frame clones and omits some. The repertoire consists of about 34,000 clones, none detected only once.

The chain joins TRBV18 to TRBJ1-2; 9 bases map to TRBD1. This clonotype was sampled from a person aged 18 to 75 in good health. The source material was peripheral blood mononuclear cells. The CDR3 bases that were read are TGTGCCAGCGCTCAACAGGGGGCTTATGGC. Its translation: CASAQQGAYG. The CDR3 in full is CASAQQGAYGYTF.